This TCR beta chain was sequenced for a study of blood T cells in healthy people across ages. At least 6.5 million PBMCs were isolated per sample. CDR1 MNHNS and CDR2 SASEGT come from the germline V gene. There are 13 residues in the CDR3. Alongside a J-beta primer mix, a sample-barcoded 5' primer served in a second PCR lasting roughly 7 to 11 cycles. All samples gave at least 2.5 million CDR3-containing paired-end reads. TCRdb passed the 5' RACE reads through MiXCR, listing each CDR3 protein once. The sample has fewer than 900,000 distinct CDR3 sequences, around 46% seen once. The source material was blood. The sequence came from a woman aged 55-70 years in good health. The chain is built from TRBV6-1 and TRBJ2-4; D not resolved. The DNA end is more similar to TRBJ2-7, so the J call may be wrong. CDR3 region: CASSSASRDEQYF. The CDR3 DNA reads as TGTGCCAGCAGTTCGGCCTCCCGGGACGAGCAGTACTTC.